Listed here are 26 T cell receptor beta chains from one sample, sequenced in a study of shared clonotypes between healthy human individuals. TCRdb's table, derived via immunoSEQ multiplex PCR, lists solely in-frame clones and lacks some. The repertoire holds around 650,000 clones, with roughly 95% as singletons. CD8 cells regarded as naive lacked CD45RO, were positively chosen for CCR7, and omitted terminally differentiated effector memory CD45RA+ cells. The sequencing sample was made of naive CD8+ T cells sorted from blood. These receptors came from a woman aged 25 to 39 in good health.

V and J are TRBV5-6 and TRBJ1-1; a weak D match, TRBD1 (5 bases). With 0 bases removed from V and 1 base from J, the gap between germline ends came to 16 bases. The length of the CDR3 is 17 residues. CDR1 SGHDT and CDR2 YYEEEE come from the germline V gene. The CDR3 DNA follows: TGTGCCAGCAGCTTGGTCAGGGAGGGCTACGCGAACACTGAAGCTTTCTTT. Amino acids: CASSLVREGYANTEAFF.

J is TRBJ2-1 and V is TRBV28; the match to TRBD2 covers 7 bases. The CDR3 sequence is 15 residues long. V was pared by 4 bases and J by 2 bases, with 5 bases of the junction left unmatched. Germline V gene sequence: CDR1 MDHEN, CDR2 SYDVKM. CDR3 sequence reads: CASSSLATAYNEQFF. As DNA, the CDR3 is TGTGCCAGCAGTTCACTAGCGACGGCCTACAATGAGCAGTTCTTC.

The genes are TRBV27 and TRBJ2-1, with D tentatively TRBD1 or TRBD2 (6 bases each). This CDR3 has 14 amino acids. V lost 6 bases and J 7 bases, leaving 16 bases between the germline ends. The germline gives CDR1 MNHEY, CDR2 SMNVEV (reference sequence). CDR3 loop: CASRWGAAFNEQFF. The CDR3 DNA sequence: TGTGCCAGCAGATGGGGGGCGGCGTTTAATGAGCAGTTCTTC.

Points on this clone: The same CDR3 can be traced to other DNA sequences in this sample. V usage is TRBV27 and J usage is TRBJ2-3; D tentatively fits TRBD1 or TRBD2 (6 bases each). V was cut by 2 bases and J by 3 bases, with 12 bases left in between. CDR1 and CDR2 (germline): MNHEY, SMNVEV (reference sequence). This CDR3 is 15 amino acids long. CDR3 bases: TGTGCCAGCAGTTTAGGGGGCCGGGGGACAGATACGCAGTATTTT. Translating it yields CASSLGGRGTDTQYF.

This clone was detected once. This sequence joins TRBV10-2 and TRBJ2-7; the match to TRBD2 covers 14 bases. J was trimmed by 5 bases and V by 7 bases; bases with no gene match: 1. The CDR3 loop spans 13 amino acids. CDR1 and CDR2 (germline): WSHSY, SAAADI. CDR3 coding DNA: TGCGCCAGCACGGGACTAGCGGGAGACGAGCAGTACTTC. This translates into CASTGLAGDEQYF.

This chain uses TRBV2 with TRBJ2-7, with 8 bases identical to TRBD1. Germline CDR1 reads SNHLY; CDR2 reads FYNNEI. The V segment lost 6 bases and the J segment 0 bases; nucleotides outside the gene matches: 10. This CDR3 spans 16 amino acids. Written as DNA, the CDR3 is TGTGCCAGCAGACGAACGACAGGGGCGTACTCCTACGAGCAGTACTTC. Translation: CASRRTTGAYSYEQYF.

The V gene is TRBV28, the J gene TRBJ2-5; 14 positions agree with TRBD2. Germline V gives CDR1 MDHEN, CDR2 SYDVKM. V shed 0 bases, J shed 3 bases, and the junction held 3 bases outside the gene matches. This CDR3 is 17 amino acids long. The CDR3 region is CASSLWETSGREETQYF. The CDR3 DNA is TGTGCCAGCAGTTTATGGGAGACTAGCGGGAGGGAAGAGACCCAGTACTTC.

V usage is TRBV5-1 and J usage is TRBJ2-3, with 11 positions matching TRBD1. V was clipped by 4 bases and J by 3 bases; unmatched bases: 10. The CDR3 has 17 residues. Germline lookup yields CDR1 SGHRS and CDR2 YFSETQ. CDR3 region: CASSAWTGGAWTDTQYF. CDR3 DNA sequence: TGCGCCAGCAGCGCCTGGACAGGGGGCGCATGGACAGATACGCAGTATTTT.

The chain uses TRBV11-2 and TRBJ2-1; D is possibly TRBD2 (6 bases). The CDR3 covers 11 residues. Germline CDR1 reads SGHAT; CDR2 reads FQNNGV. V dropped 5 bases and J dropped 9 bases, with 8 bases sitting between them. The CDR3 coding sequence is TGTGCCAGCAGCACGGGGGTTGAGCAGTTCTTC. Residues: CASSTGVEQFF.

This chain uses TRBV28 with TRBJ2-7, with 9 bases aligning to TRBD2. Germline CDR1 MDHEN, CDR2 SYDVKM. The CDR3 totals 15 residues. The ends lost 7 bases at V and 3 bases at J; junction bases unmatched: 10. CDR3 nucleotides: TGTGCCAGCAACCCGACTAGCGGACGATTCTACGAGCAGTACTTC. Amino acids: CASNPTSGRFYEQYF.

This clone has a single count. The chain employs TRBV6-5 and TRBJ2-2; 7 nucleotides line up with TRBD1. V was clipped by 2 bases and J by 8 bases; unmatched bases: 8. Germline CDR1 and CDR2: MNHEY and SVGAGI. The CDR3 is made up of 15 amino acids. DNA for the CDR3: TGTGCCAGCAGTTACCCAGGGGGTCTCGGTGGGGAGCTGTTTTTT. This sequence encodes CASSYPGGLGGELFF.

The chain couples TRBV5-4 to TRBJ2-5; 12 bases align to TRBD2. The CDR3 consists of 17 residues. The V and J ends lost 0 bases and 5 bases, in that order; junction bases with no gene match: 8. The germline V gene encodes CDR1 SGHNT and CDR2 YYREEE (reference sequence). Written as DNA, the CDR3 is TGTGCCAGCAGCTTGGATAGGCTAGCGGGAGGGCCCGAGACCCAGTACTTC. Translated: CASSLDRLAGGPETQYF.

This clone was detected only once. The V call is TRBV7-6, the J call TRBJ2-2; the match to TRBD1 covers 11 bases. The CDR3 length is 15 residues. The germline V gene has CDR1 SGHVS and CDR2 FNYEAQ. Losses at the gene ends were 5 bases for V and 5 bases for J; bases not matched to a gene: 4. CDR3 sequence: CASSPGTGGTGELFF. CDR3 DNA sequence: TGTGCCAGCAGCCCCGGGACAGGGGGGACCGGGGAGCTGTTTTTT.

The chain recombines TRBV25-1 with TRBJ1-1; D uncertain. The germline V and J ends were trimmed by 5 bases and 7 bases, with 11 bases remaining between them. CDR3 length: 12 residues. Per germline, CDR1 MGHDK and CDR2 SYGVNS. CDR3 in amino acids: CASSRPGGEAFF. Written as DNA, the CDR3 is TGTGCCAGCAGTCGCCCGGGAGGTGAAGCTTTCTTT.

The chain combines TRBV9 with TRBJ2-1, with unresolved D. CDR3 length equals 17 residues. CDR1 and CDR2 from the germline V gene are SGDLS and YYNGEE. Trimming stripped 4 bases from V and 0 bases from J, with 17 bases between. The CDR3 protein is CASSHPRWGLSYNEQFF. CDR3 sequence (DNA): TGTGCCAGCAGCCATCCTCGATGGGGTCTCTCCTACAATGAGCAGTTCTTC.

V is TRBV30 and J is TRBJ2-1, with D possibly matching TRBD2 (6 bases). This CDR3 contains 13 residues. Trimming cost V 4 bases and J 10 bases, with 17 bases left between them. The germline V gene encodes CDR1 GTSNPN and CDR2 SVGIG (reference sequence). The CDR3 spells CAWNQGGLLEQFF. CDR3 bases: TGTGCCTGGAACCAAGGAGGGCTCCTGGAGCAGTTCTTC.

The chain is built from TRBV7-9 and TRBJ2-3, with D maybe TRBD2 (6 bases). Germline V gene lookup returns CDR1 SEHNR and CDR2 FQNEAQ (reference sequence). Trimming shortened V by 5 bases and J by 6 bases, and 15 bases separated the two germline ends. The CDR3 has 14 amino acids. The CDR3 DNA follows: TGTGCCAGCAGCGGACTACGCCAACAGGATACGCAGTATTTT. Residues: CASSGLRQQDTQYF.

The rearrangement joins TRBV15 to TRBJ2-5; D is perhaps TRBD2 (5 bases). The DNA end favors TRBJ2-7, so the J call may be wrong. This CDR3 has 16 amino acids. Germline CDR1 is LNHNV and CDR2 is YYDKDF (reference sequence). This CDR3 is CATSRGRTGSSYEQYF. CDR3 DNA: TGTGCCACCAGCAGAGGGAGGACGGGGAGCTCCTACGAGCAGTACTTC.

This chain connects TRBV4-1 to TRBJ2-1; TRBD1 matches at 10 bases. The CDR3 spans 15 residues. The V gene end was trimmed by 1 base and the J gene end by 9 bases; junction bases not matched to a gene: 6. The germline V gene has CDR1 MGHRA and CDR2 YSYEKL. CDR3 in DNA: TGCGCCAGCAGCCAAGTGGTGGACAGGGGGTTTGAGCAGTTCTTC. Amino acids: CASSQVVDRGFEQFF.

The chain couples TRBV5-1 to TRBJ2-5; maybe TRBD2 (6 bases). The V end lost 4 bases, the J end lost 1 base, and 23 bases lay between the germline ends. The CDR3 runs to 18 residues. Germline V gene lookup returns CDR1 SGHRS and CDR2 YFSETQ. CDR3 sequence: CASSPGPRAGGIQETQYF. DNA for the CDR3: TGCGCCAGCAGCCCGGGACCGAGGGCAGGAGGGATCCAAGAGACCCAGTACTTC.

This clone was counted a single time. V and J are TRBV27 and TRBJ2-5; 7 nucleotides agree with TRBD1. With the DNA end fitting TRBJ2-7 better, the J assignment may be wrong. The CDR3 is 15 amino acids. The germline V gene encodes CDR1 MNHEY and CDR2 SMNVEV (reference sequence). The CDR3 spells CASRPSGTANYEQYF. CDR3 nucleotides: TGTGCCAGCAGACCATCCGGGACAGCCAACTACGAGCAGTACTTC.

The V gene is TRBV14, the J gene TRBJ2-1; D ambiguous. Per germline, CDR1 SGHDN and CDR2 FVKESK. V dropped 2 bases and J dropped 12 bases, with 11 bases sitting between them. This CDR3 has 12 amino acids. The CDR3 DNA reads TGTGCCAGCAGCCAAAGTTTATACCTGCAGTTCTTC. It yields the protein CASSQSLYLQFF.

The chain carries TRBV15 and TRBJ2-7; 9 nucleotides match TRBD2. The V segment lost 8 bases and the J segment 3 bases; nucleotides outside the gene matches: 8. The V gene's germline CDR1 is LNHNV and CDR2 YYDKDF (reference sequence). This CDR3 is 14 amino acids long. CDR3 residues: CATSEGAGGYEQYF. For the CDR3, the DNA is TGTGCCACCTCAGAGGGAGCGGGAGGCTACGAGCAGTACTTC.

This chain joins TRBV29-1 and TRBJ1-2, with no clear D. This CDR3 comprises 14 residues. The germline V gene has CDR1 SQVTM and CDR2 ANQGSEA. The V and J ends lost 6 bases and 2 bases respectively, with 16 bases between them. The CDR3 nucleotides read TGCAGCGTGGAGCATCGAGGCCTCAACTATGGCTACACCTTC. This codes for CSVEHRGLNYGYTF.

The V and J genes are TRBV28 and TRBJ1-5, with D possibly matching TRBD1 (6 bases). This CDR3 region has 15 residues. Between the trimmed V and J ends, which lost 3 bases and 7 bases, there was a span of 16 bases. The V gene's germline CDR1 is MDHEN and CDR2 SYDVKM. Written as DNA, the CDR3 is TGTGCCAGCAGTTTTGGGGGCCAGGTCGGGCAGCCCCAGCATTTT. This codes for CASSFGGQVGQPQHF.

The rearrangement uses TRBV18 and TRBJ2-3; 7 positions agree with TRBD1. Germline CDR1 KGHSH, CDR2 LQKENI. Trimming took 0 bases from V and 2 from J; bases not matched to a gene: 8. The CDR3 length is 17 residues. Here the CDR3 DNA reads TGTGCCAGCTCACCACCGGTGCCCCAGGGGGTCACAGATACGCAGTATTTT. Protein: CASSPPVPQGVTDTQYF. The whole variable domain, filled in from reference TRBV18 and TRBJ2-3, reads NAGVMQNPRHLVRRRGQEARLRCSPMKGHSHVYWYRQLPEEGLKFMVYLQKENIIDESGMPKERFSAEFPKEGPSILRIQQVVRGDSAAYFCASSPPVPQGVTDTQYFGPGTRLTVL.